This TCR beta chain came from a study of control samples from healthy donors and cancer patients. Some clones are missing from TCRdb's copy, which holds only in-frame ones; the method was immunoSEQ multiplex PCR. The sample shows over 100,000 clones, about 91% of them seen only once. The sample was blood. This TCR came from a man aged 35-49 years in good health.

CDR3 nucleotides: TGTGCCACCAGTGATTCAGTAGCGGGGGCGATGGATGAGCAGTTCTTC. Its translation: CATSDSVAGAMDEQFF. The V call is TRBV24-1, the J call TRBJ2-1; TRBD2 matches 9 bases. This CDR3 contains 16 residues. The J segment lost 8 bases and the V segment lost 2 bases, leaving 9 bases of the junction unmatched. Germline-derived CDR1 and CDR2 are KGHDR and SFDVKD.